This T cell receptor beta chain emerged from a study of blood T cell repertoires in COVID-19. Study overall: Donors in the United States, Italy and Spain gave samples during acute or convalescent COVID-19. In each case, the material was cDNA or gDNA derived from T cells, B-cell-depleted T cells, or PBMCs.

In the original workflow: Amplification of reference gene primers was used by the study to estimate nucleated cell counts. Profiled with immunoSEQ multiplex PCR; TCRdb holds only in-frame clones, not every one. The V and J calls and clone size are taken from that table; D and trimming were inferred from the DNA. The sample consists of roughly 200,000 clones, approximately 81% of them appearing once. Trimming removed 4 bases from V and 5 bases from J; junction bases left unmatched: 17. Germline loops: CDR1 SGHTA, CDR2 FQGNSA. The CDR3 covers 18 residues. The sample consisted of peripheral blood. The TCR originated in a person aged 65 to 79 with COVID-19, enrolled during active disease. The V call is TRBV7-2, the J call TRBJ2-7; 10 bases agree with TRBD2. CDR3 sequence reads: CASSSRGGQRGGRNEQYF. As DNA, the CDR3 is TGTGCCAGCAGCTCTAGGGGAGGGCAGCGGGGGGGCCGCAACGAGCAGTACTTC.